This T cell receptor (beta chain) comes out of a study of blood T cell repertoires in COVID-19. Overall study context: Whether acute or convalescent, the COVID-19 samples came from the United States, Italy and Spain.

This clone was recorded once. Authors' data handling: Amplification from reference gene primers served as the basis for estimated nucleated cell counts. Only in-frame clones appear in the TCRdb table, and some are missing; sequencing was by immunoSEQ multiplex PCR. From that table come the V and J calls and clone size; the DNA was used to work out D and trimming. This table has more than 100,000 clones, approximately 81% appearing once. Germline CDR1 and CDR2: SNHLY and FYNNEI. The CDR3 loop spans 14 amino acids. V lost 4 bases and J lost 4; bases outside the gene matches: 1. This clonotype was obtained from a woman in her thirties who had recovered from COVID-19. The specimen was peripheral blood. V is TRBV2 and J is TRBJ2-5; 12 bases line up with TRBD2. The CDR3 is CASSVLAGGETQYF. CDR3 nucleotide sequence: TGTGCCAGCAGTGTACTAGCGGGAGGAGAGACCCAGTACTTC.